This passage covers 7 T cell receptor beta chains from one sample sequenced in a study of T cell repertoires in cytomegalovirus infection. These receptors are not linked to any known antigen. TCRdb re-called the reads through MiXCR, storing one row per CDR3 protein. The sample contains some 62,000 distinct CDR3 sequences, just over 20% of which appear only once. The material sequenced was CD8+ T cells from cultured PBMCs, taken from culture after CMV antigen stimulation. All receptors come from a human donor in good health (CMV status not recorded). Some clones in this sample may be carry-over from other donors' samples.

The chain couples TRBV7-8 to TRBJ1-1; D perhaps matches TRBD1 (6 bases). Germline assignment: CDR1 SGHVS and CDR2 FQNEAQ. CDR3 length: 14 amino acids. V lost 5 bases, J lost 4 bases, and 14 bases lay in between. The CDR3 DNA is TGTGCCAGCAGCCCGGAGGCGGGGGCCACTGAAGCTTTCTTT. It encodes CASSPEAGATEAFF.

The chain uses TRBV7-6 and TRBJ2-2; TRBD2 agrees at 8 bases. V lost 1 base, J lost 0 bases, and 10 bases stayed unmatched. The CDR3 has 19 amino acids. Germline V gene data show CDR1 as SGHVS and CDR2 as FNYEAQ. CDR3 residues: CASSLVGTRLTANTGELFF. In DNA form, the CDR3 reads TGTGCCAGCAGCTTAGTAGGGACTAGACTAACCGCGAACACCGGGGAGCTGTTTTTT.

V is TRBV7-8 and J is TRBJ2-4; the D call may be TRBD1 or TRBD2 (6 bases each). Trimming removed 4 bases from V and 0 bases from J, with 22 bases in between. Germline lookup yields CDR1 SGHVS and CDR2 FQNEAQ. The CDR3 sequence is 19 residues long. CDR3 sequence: CASSSHRGPTELAKNIQYF. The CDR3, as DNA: TGTGCCAGCAGCTCACACCGGGGGCCGACGGAGTTAGCCAAAAACATTCAGTACTTC.

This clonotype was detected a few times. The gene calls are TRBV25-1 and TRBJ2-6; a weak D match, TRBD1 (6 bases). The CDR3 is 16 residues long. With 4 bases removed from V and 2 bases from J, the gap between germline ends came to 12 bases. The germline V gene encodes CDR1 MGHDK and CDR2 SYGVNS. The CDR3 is CASSGQNRAGANVLTF. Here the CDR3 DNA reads TGTGCCAGCAGTGGACAAAACAGGGCTGGGGCCAACGTCCTGACTTTC.

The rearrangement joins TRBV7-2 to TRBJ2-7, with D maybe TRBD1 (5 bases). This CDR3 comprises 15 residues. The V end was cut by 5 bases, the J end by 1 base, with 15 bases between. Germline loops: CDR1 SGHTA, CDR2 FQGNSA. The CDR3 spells CASSDDFQGSYEQYF. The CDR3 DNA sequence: TGTGCCAGCAGCGATGACTTTCAGGGTTCCTACGAGCAGTACTTC.

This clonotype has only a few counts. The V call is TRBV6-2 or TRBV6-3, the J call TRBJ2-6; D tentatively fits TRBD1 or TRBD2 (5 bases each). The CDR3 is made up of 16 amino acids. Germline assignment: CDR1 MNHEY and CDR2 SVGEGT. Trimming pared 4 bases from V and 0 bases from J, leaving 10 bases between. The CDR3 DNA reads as TGTGCCAGCAGTTCGTCGGGGCTCTCTGGGGCCAACGTCCTGACTTTC. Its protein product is CASSSSGLSGANVLTF.

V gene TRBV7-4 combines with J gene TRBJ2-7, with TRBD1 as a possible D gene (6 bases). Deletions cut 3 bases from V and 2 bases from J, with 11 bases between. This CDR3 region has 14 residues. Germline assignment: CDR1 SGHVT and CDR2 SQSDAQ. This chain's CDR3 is CASSFRDKPYEQYF. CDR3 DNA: TGTGCCAGCAGCTTCCGGGACAAGCCCTACGAGCAGTACTTC.